Listed below are T cell receptor beta chains from one sample, sequenced in a study of blood T cell repertoires in COVID-19. Data came from immunoSEQ multiplex PCR; TCRdb stores just in-frame clones and leaves some out. Of 200,000 to 250,000 clones in the sample, 75% to 85% were seen once. The specimen sequenced was peripheral blood. All receptors come from a woman in her 30s with COVID-19, enrolled during active disease. CDR3s leave out the opening cysteine and the closing phenylalanine or tryptophan.

TRBV3-1/TRBV3-2	TRBJ2-2	ASSQDVGPRVKTGELF
TRBV7-9	TRBJ2-2	ATFFPGSGELF
TRBV6-5	TRBJ2-1	ASIIPGGNEQF
TRBV4-2	TRBJ1-6	ASSNTGSSYNSPLH
TRBV13	TRBJ1-1	ASSLKGADTEAF
TRBV19	TRBJ1-2	ASSMAFYGYT
TRBV9	TRBJ2-3	ASSVDGGGPDTQY
TRBV14	TRBJ1-1	ASSPSLNTEAF
TRBV30	TRBJ1-2	AWSYRGDGYT
TRBV18	TRBJ2-7	ASSPRRGYEQY
TRBV6-6	TRBJ2-7	ASSPGPNRGLPEQY
TRBV5-1	TRBJ2-7	ASSLVRTDYEQY
TRBV6-5	TRBJ2-1	ASSRDTYNEQF
TRBV5-1	TRBJ1-4	ASSFGGTGSEKLF
TRBV27	TRBJ2-7	ASSFGTGPYEQY
TRBV14	TRBJ2-3	ASSQGRGDTQY
TRBV19	TRBJ2-1	ASRTAGEQF
TRBV7-2	TRBJ2-7	ASSLLPSSYEQY
TRBV11-2	TRBJ1-2	ASSLGVGGYGYT
TRBV29-1	TRBJ1-2	SVERDRYYGYT
TRBV7-9	TRBJ1-5	ASSLNYSNQPQH
TRBV4-3	TRBJ2-5	ASSQEYPAGETQY
TRBV7-2	TRBJ2-7	ASSYPGTGTYEQY
TRBV9	TRBJ2-7	ASGGVDEQY
TRBV5-4	TRBJ1-2	ASSWGGGYGYT
TRBV7-9	TRBJ1-6	ASSSQGGNSPLH
TRBV3-1/TRBV3-2	TRBJ2-7	ASSQDRLAPGEQY
TRBV7-9	TRBJ2-7	ASSLASGEQY